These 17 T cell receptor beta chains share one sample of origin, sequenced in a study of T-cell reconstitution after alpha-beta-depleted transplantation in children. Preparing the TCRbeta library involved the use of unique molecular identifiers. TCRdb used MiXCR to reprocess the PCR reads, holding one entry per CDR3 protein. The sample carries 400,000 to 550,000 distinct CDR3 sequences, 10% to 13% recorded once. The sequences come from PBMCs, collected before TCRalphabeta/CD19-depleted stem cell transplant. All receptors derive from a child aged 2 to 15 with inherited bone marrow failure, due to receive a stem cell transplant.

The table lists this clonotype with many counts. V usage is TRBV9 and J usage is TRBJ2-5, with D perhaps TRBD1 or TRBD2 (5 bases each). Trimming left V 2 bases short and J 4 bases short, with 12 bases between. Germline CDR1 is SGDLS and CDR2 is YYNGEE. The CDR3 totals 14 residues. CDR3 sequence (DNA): TGTGCCAGCAGCGTGGAAGGGGACGGAGAGACCCAGTACTTC. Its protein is CASSVEGDGETQYF.

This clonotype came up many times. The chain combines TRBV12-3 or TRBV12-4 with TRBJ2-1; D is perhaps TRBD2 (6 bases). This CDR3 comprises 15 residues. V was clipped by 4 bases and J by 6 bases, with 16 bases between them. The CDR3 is CASSSLGEVVNEQFF. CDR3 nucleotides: TGTGCCAGCAGTTCCCTAGGGGAGGTAGTCAATGAGCAGTTCTTC.

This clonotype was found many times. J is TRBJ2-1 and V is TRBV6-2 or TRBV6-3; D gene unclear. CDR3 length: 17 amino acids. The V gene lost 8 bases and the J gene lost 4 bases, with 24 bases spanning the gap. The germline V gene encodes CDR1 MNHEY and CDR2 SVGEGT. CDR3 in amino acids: CASRLSLFAATYNEQFF. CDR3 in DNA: TGTGCCAGCCGCCTTTCCCTATTCGCGGCGACTTACAATGAGCAGTTCTTC.

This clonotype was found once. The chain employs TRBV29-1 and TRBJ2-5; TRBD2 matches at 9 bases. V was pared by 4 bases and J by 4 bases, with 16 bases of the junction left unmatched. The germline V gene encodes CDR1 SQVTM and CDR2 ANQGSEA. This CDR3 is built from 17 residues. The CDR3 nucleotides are TGCAGCGTTGGTCGTTTTTGGCGGGAGGGGGTCAGAGAGACCCAGTACTTC. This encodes CSVGRFWREGVRETQYF.

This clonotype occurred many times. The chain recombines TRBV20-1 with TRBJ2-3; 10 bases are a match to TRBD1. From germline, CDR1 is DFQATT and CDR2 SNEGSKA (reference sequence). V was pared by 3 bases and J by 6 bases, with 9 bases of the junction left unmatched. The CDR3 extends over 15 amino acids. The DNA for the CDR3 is TGCAGTGCTAGCTCGGGACAGGGGATATGGGATACGCAGTATTTT. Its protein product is CSASSGQGIWDTQYF.

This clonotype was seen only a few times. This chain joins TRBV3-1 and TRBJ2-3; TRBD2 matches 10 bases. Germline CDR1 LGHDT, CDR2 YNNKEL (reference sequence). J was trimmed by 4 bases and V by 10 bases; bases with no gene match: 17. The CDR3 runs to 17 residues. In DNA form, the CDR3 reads TGTGCCACCAGTCCTACTGGAAGCGGGAGGGACGCAGATACGCAGTATTTT. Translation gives CATSPTGSGRDADTQYF.

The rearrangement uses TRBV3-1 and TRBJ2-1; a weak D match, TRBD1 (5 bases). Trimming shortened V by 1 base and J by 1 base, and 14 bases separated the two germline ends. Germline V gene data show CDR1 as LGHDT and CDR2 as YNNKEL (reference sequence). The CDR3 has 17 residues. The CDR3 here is CASSQALWAGSYNEQFF. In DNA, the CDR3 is TGTGCCAGCAGCCAAGCGCTTTGGGCAGGGTCCTACAATGAGCAGTTCTTC.

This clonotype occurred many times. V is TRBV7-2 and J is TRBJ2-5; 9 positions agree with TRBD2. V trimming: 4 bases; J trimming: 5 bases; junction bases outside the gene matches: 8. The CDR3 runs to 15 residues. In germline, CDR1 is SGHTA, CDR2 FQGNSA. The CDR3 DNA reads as TGTGCCAGCAGCTCGACATTTGGACTAGCGGAGACCCAGTACTTC. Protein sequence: CASSSTFGLAETQYF. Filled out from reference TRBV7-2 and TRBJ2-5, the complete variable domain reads GAGVSQSPSNKVTEKGKDVELRCDPISGHTALYWYRQSLGQGLEFLIYFQGNSAPDKSGLPSDRFSAERTGGSVSTLTIQRTQQEDSAVYLCASSSTFGLAETQYFGPGTRLLVL.

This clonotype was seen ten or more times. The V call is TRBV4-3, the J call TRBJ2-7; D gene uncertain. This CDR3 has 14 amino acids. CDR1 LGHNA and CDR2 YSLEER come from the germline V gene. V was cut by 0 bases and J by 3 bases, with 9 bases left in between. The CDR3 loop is CASSQEWQSYEQYF. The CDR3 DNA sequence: TGCGCCAGCAGCCAAGAGTGGCAGAGCTACGAGCAGTACTTC.

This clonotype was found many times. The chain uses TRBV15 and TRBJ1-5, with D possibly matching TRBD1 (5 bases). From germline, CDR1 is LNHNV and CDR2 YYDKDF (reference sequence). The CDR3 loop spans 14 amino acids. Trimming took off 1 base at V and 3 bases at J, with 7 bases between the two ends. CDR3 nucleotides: TGTGCCACCAGCAGAGGAGGGGTCAATCAGCCCCAGCATTTT. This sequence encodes CATSRGGVNQPQHF. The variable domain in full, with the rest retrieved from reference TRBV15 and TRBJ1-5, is DAMVIQNPRYQVTQFGKPVTLSCSQTLNHNVMYWYQQKSSQAPKLLFHYYDKDFNNEADTPDNFQSRRPNTSFCFLDIRSPGLGDTAMYLCATSRGGVNQPQHFGDGTRLSIL.

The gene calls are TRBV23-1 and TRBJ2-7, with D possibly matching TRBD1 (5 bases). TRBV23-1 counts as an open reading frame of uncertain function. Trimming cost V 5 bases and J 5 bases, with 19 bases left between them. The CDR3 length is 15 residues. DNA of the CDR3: TGCGCCAGCAGTGCAGGGTTAGGGCTTTTGGACGAGCAGTACTTC. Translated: CASSAGLGLLDEQYF.

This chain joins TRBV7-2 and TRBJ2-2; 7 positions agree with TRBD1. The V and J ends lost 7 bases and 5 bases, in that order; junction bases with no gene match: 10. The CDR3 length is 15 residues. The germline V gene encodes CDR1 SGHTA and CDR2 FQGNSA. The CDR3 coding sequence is TGTGCCAGCACCTTTCGACAGGGCGGGACCGGGGAGCTGTTTTTT. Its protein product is CASTFRQGGTGELFF.

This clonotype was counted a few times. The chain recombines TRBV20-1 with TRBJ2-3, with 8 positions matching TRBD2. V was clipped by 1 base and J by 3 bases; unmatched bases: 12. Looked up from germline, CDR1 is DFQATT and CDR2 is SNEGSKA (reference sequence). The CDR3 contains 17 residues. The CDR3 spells CSARGDFSGEFTDTQYF. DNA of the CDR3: TGCAGTGCTAGAGGAGACTTTAGCGGGGAATTTACAGATACGCAGTATTTT.

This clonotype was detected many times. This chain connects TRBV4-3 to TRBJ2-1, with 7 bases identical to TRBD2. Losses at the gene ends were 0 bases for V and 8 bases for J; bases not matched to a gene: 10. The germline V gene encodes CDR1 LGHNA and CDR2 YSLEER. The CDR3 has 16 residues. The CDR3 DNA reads TGCGCCAGCAGCCAAGAGGTGACGGGAGGAGGAGATGAGCAGTTCTTC. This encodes CASSQEVTGGGDEQFF.

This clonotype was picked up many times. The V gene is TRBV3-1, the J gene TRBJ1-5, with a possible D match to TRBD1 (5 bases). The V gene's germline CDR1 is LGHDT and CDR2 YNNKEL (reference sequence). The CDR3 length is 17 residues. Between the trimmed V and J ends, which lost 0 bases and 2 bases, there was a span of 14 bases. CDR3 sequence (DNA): TGTGCCAGCAGCCAAGATGGGGGGGGATACGGCAATCAGCCCCAGCATTTT. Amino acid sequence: CASSQDGGGYGNQPQHF.

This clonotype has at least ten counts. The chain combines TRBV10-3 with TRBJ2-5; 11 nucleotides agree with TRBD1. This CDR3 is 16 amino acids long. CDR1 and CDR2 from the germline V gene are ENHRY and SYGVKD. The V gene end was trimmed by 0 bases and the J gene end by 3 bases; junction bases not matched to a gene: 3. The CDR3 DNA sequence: TGTGCCATCAGTGAGTCGTGGGGACAGGGGGAAGAGACCCAGTACTTC. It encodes CAISESWGQGEETQYF.

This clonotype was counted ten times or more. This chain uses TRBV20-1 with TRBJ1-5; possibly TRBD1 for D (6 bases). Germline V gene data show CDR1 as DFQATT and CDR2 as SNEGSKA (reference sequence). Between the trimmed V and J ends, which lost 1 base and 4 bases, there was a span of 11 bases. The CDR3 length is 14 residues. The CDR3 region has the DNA TGCAGTGCTAGAGTAGGGGGGCCAAATCAGCCCCAGCATTTT. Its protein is CSARVGGPNQPQHF.